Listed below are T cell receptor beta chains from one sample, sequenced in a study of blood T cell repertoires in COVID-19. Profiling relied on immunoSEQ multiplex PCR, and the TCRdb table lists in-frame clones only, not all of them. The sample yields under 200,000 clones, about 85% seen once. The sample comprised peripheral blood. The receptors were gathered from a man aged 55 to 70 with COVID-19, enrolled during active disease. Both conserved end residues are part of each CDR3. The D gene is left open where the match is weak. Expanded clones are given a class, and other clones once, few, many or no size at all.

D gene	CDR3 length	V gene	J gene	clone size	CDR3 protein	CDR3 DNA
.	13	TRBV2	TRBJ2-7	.	CASSEGSGYEQYF	TGTGCCAGCAGTGAAGGGTCCGGCTACGAGCAGTACTTC
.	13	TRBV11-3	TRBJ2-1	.	CASSLYPYNEQFF	TGTGCCAGCAGCTTATATCCTTACAATGAGCAGTTCTTC
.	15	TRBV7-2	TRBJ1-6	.	CASSLAGRTNSPLHF	TGTGCCAGCAGCTTAGCGGGGCGAACCAATTCACCCCTCCACTTT
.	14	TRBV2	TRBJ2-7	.	CASIRGSGYYEQYF	TGTGCCAGCATTCGGGGGTCCGGTTATTACGAGCAGTACTTC
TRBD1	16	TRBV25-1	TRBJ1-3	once	CASRQQGTLSGNTIYF	TGTGCCAGCAGACAACAGGGGACCCTCTCTGGAAACACCATATATTTT
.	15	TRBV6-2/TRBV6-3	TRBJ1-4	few	CASSFAGSFNEKLFF	TGTGCCAGCAGTTTCGCGGGGAGCTTTAATGAAAAACTGTTTTTT
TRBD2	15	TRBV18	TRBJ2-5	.	CASSRSGGASETQYF	TGTGCCAGCTCACGTAGCGGGGGAGCTTCGGAGACCCAGTACTTC
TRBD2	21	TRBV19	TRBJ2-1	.	CASSPRRTSGSFYDSYNEQFF	TGTGCCAGTAGTCCCCGGCGGACTAGCGGGAGTTTCTACGACTCCTACAATGAGCAGTTCTTC
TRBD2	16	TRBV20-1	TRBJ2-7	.	CSASRLSGRAIYEQYF	TGCAGTGCTAGTAGACTTAGCGGGAGGGCCATCTACGAGCAGTACTTC
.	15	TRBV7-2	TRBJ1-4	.	CASSLGLGISEKLFF	TGTGCCAGCAGCTTAGGGCTAGGTATTTCCGAAAAACTGTTTTTT
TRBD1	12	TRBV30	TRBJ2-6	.	CAWGTGSPVLTF	TGTGCCTGGGGGACAGGGTCCCCCGTCCTGACTTTC
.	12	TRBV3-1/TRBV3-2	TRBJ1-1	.	CASSQGVQRAFF	TGTGCCAGCAGCCAAGGAGTGCAACGAGCTTTCTTT
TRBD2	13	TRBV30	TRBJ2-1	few	CAWSLLAGVEQFF	TGTGCCTGGAGTTTACTAGCGGGAGTTGAGCAGTTCTTC
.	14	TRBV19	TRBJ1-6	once	CASSSTGNNSPLHF	TGTGCCAGTAGCTCGACAGGCAATAATTCACCCCTCCACTTT
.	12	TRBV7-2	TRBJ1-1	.	CASSLVLAEAFF	TGTGCCAGCAGCCTCGTACTGGCTGAAGCTTTCTTT
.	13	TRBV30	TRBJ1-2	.	CAWSLQANYGYTF	TGTGCCTGGAGTTTACAGGCTAACTATGGCTACACCTTC
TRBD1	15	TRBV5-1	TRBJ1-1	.	CASSLEGAKATEAFF	TGCGCCAGCAGCTTGGAGGGGGCTAAGGCGACTGAAGCTTTCTTT
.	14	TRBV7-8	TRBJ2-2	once	CASSLAGVSGELFF	TGTGCCAGCAGCTTAGCAGGGGTGAGCGGGGAGCTGTTTTTT
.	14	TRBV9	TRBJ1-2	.	CASSVEPGNYGYTF	TGTGCCAGCAGCGTAGAACCAGGGAACTATGGCTACACCTTC
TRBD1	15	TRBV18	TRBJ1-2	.	CASSPADRENNGYTF	TGTGCCAGCTCACCAGCAGACAGGGAGAATAATGGCTACACCTTC
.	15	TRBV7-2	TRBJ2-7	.	CASSLGQVLSYEQYF	TGTGCCAGCAGCTTAGGGCAGGTGTTATCCTACGAGCAGTACTTC
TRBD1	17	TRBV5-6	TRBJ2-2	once	CASSSARTGGDTGELFF	TGTGCCAGCAGCTCTGCCAGGACAGGGGGGGACACCGGGGAGCTGTTTTTT
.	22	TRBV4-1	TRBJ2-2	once	CASSLPQRSLKQGTSNTGELFF	TGCGCCAGCAGCCTTCCCCAACGGAGCCTAAAACAGGGGACTTCGAACACCGGGGAGCTGTTTTTT
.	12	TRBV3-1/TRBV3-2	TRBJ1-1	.	CASSQQGSEAFF	TGTGCCAGCAGCCAACAGGGTTCAGAAGCTTTCTTT
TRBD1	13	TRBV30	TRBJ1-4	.	CAWIRDRDGKLFF	TGTGCCTGGATCAGAGACAGGGACGGAAAACTGTTTTTT
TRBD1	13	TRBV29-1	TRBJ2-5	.	CSVEGQGGETQYF	TGCAGCGTTGAGGGACAGGGCGGAGAGACCCAGTACTTC
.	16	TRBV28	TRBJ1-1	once	CASLPDRYTSRGEAFF	TGTGCCAGCCTTCCGGACAGATACACCTCACGGGGTGAAGCTTTCTTT
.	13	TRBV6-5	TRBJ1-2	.	CASTSGVDYGYTF	TGTGCCAGCACGAGCGGGGTTGACTATGGCTACACCTTC
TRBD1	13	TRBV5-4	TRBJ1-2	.	CASSWDRGYRYTF	TGTGCCAGCAGTTGGGACAGGGGTTATCGCTACACCTTC